The 12 T cell receptor beta chains presented below share a single source sample, sequenced in a study of T cells after posttransplantation cyclophosphamide. TCRdb keeps only in-frame clones here, not all; method: immunoSEQ multiplex PCR. Seen here are about 40,000 clones, roughly 88% observed once, and the top ten hold under 3%. A marrow graft followed busulfan-fludarabine conditioning, with cyclophosphamide on days +3 and +4. Sequencing was performed on PBMCs, taken about 62 days after allogeneic stem cell transplant with posttransplant cyclophosphamide. The receptors stem from a male patient between 60 and 69 years old who received an allogeneic stem cell transplant from a related donor and was CMV-positive. Some T cells may possibly be graft donor cells.

The chain recombines TRBV7-2 with TRBJ1-2; possible D gene TRBD1, 5 bases. V gave up 7 bases and J gave up 5 bases, with 23 bases separating them. The germline CDR1 and CDR2 sequences are SGHTA and FQGNSA. The CDR3 runs 16 residues. The CDR3 protein is CASTFWGGGLGYGYTF. CDR3 coding DNA: TGTGCCAGCACCTTTTGGGGGGGAGGTCTGGGGTATGGCTACACCTTC.

In nucleotides, the CDR3 is TGTGCCAGCAGCTACCCCCGGGGAAGCGGGAACACTGAAGCTTTCTTT. It translates to CASSYPRGSGNTEAFF. The genes are TRBV7-9 and TRBJ1-1; D is undetermined. Trimming stripped 4 bases from V and 1 base from J, with 16 bases between. This CDR3 spans 16 amino acids. CDR1 and CDR2 (germline): SEHNR, FQNEAQ (reference sequence).

The chain uses TRBV15 and TRBJ2-1; TRBD1 aligns across 9 bases. Trimming removed 1 base from V and 4 bases from J; junction bases left unmatched: 5. The CDR3 length is 16 residues. Germline V gives CDR1 LNHNV, CDR2 YYDKDF (reference sequence). The CDR3 loop reads CATSRGAQGAYNEQFF. The CDR3 nucleotides are TGTGCCACCAGCAGAGGGGCACAGGGGGCTTACAATGAGCAGTTCTTC.

The chain employs TRBV2 and TRBJ2-3; D perhaps matches TRBD1 (5 bases). This CDR3 region has 14 residues. Per germline, CDR1 SNHLY and CDR2 FYNNEI. Trimming cost V 4 bases and J 6 bases, with 14 bases left between them. The CDR3 region is CASSAMGRADTQYF. Written as DNA, the CDR3 is TGTGCCAGCAGTGCCATGGGCAGGGCTGATACGCAGTATTTT.

The chain links TRBV7-2 to TRBJ1-2; D not certain. CDR1 and CDR2 (germline): SGHTA, FQGNSA. The V end was cut by 3 bases, the J end by 8 bases, with 10 bases between. The CDR3 extends over 12 amino acids. The DNA of the CDR3 is TGTGCCAGCAGCTTCTTCGGAGAGGGCTACACCTTC. Its translation is CASSFFGEGYTF.

The chain combines TRBV9 with TRBJ2-3; 10 nucleotides agree with TRBD2. The CDR3 extends over 17 amino acids. Germline assignment: CDR1 SGDLS and CDR2 YYNGEE. V lost 2 bases to trimming and J lost 5 bases; unmatched junction nucleotides: 11. The CDR3 reads CASSVGVLAGIQDTQYF. The CDR3 DNA follows: TGTGCCAGCAGCGTCGGTGTACTAGCGGGGATTCAAGATACGCAGTATTTT. The variable domain in full, with the rest retrieved from reference TRBV9 and TRBJ2-3, is DSGVTQTPKHLITATGQRVTLRCSPRSGDLSVYWYQQSLDQGLQFLIQYYNGEERAKGNILERFSAQQFPDLHSELNLSSLELGDSALYFCASSVGVLAGIQDTQYFGPGTRLTVL.

Here the CDR3 DNA reads TGTGCCAGCAGTCCCTCCGGGGATGCCCCCGGGGAGCTGTTTTTT. Protein product: CASSPSGDAPGELFF. The chain links TRBV6-6 to TRBJ2-2; tentative D call: TRBD2 (5 bases). Trimming pared 5 bases from V and 6 bases from J, leaving 16 bases between. Germline V gene lookup returns CDR1 MNHNY and CDR2 SVGAGI (reference sequence). The CDR3 runs 15 residues.

The chain carries TRBV5-1 and TRBJ2-1; TRBD1 matches 10 bases. V was pared by 4 bases and J by 8 bases, with 9 bases of the junction left unmatched. The CDR3 has 15 residues. The germline gives CDR1 SGHRS, CDR2 YFSETQ. The CDR3 sequence is CASSRRQGAPDEQFF. CDR3 DNA sequence: TGCGCCAGCAGCAGAAGACAGGGGGCGCCGGATGAGCAGTTCTTC.

This chain connects TRBV18 to TRBJ1-1; TRBD1 might be the D (5 bases). The V end lost 3 bases, the J end lost 4 bases, and 15 bases lay between the germline ends. The CDR3 contains 15 residues. Germline V lookup: CDR1 KGHSH, CDR2 LQKENI. The CDR3 bases are TGTGCCAGCTCACCGGGGCGGAGCGGGCCCACTGAAGCTTTCTTT. Its protein is CASSPGRSGPTEAFF.

V gene TRBV5-1 combines with J gene TRBJ1-2; a possible D gene is TRBD1 (5 bases). This CDR3 is 18 amino acids long. V was shortened by 3 bases and J by 6 bases, with 27 bases between the two germline ends. The germline gives CDR1 SGHRS, CDR2 YFSETQ. This CDR3 is CASSSGDSNLLRANGYTF. The CDR3 DNA reads as TGCGCCAGCAGCTCGGGAGACAGTAACCTTCTTCGCGCTAATGGCTACACCTTC.

The CDR3 reads CASSSPGQGNTYEQYF. The CDR3 DNA sequence: TGTGCCAGCAGCTCCCCGGGACAGGGTAATACCTACGAGCAGTACTTC. The chain links TRBV5-5 to TRBJ2-7, with 9 bases lining up with TRBD1. The trim removed 3 bases at V and 2 bases at J, leaving 9 bases unmatched. Germline values: CDR1 SGHKS, CDR2 YYEKEE (reference sequence). This CDR3 has 16 residues.

This clone was seen just once. The rearrangement uses TRBV5-1 and TRBJ1-2; 7 bases agree with TRBD1. CDR3 length: 15 amino acids. The V gene's germline CDR1 is SGHRS and CDR2 YFSETQ. Losses at the gene ends were 0 bases for V and 6 bases for J; bases not matched to a gene: 8. CDR3 amino acids: CASSLGSTGADGYTF. CDR3 in DNA: TGCGCCAGCAGCTTGGGGTCAACAGGGGCGGATGGCTACACCTTC.